This T cell receptor beta chain was identified during a study of preoperative IRX-2 immunotherapy in early breast cancer. Treatment given: preoperative locoregional IRX-2 cytokine immunotherapy. Patients received preoperative, locoregional IRX-2 cytokine immunotherapy in a phase Ib study. The CDR3 covers 18 residues. CDR1 is MNHGY and CDR2 is SAAAGT in the germline V gene. J gave up 1 base and V 0 bases, and 7 bases lay outside the gene matches. Only in-frame clones appear in the TCRdb table, and some are missing; sequencing was by immunoSEQ multiplex PCR. The sample includes roughly 42,000 clones, about 72% seen only once; the top ten take about 1%.

The sequences come from tumor tissue, collected after IRX-2 immunotherapy. J is TRBJ2-7 and V is TRBV6-8; 12 bases align to TRBD1. The source is a human donor with breast cancer. The CDR3 sequence is CASSYSFPGQGASYEQYF. The CDR3 region has the DNA TGTGCCAGCAGTTACTCCTTTCCGGGACAGGGGGCATCCTACGAGCAGTACTTC.